The T cell receptor beta chain under discussion was sequenced for a study of blood T cell dynamics during melanoma immunotherapy. This sample's time point: week 3, after first cycle of checkpoint inhibitor. Data came from immunoSEQ multiplex PCR; TCRdb stores just in-frame clones and leaves some out. This table holds approximately 29,000 clones, approximately 80% found once. V lost 4 bases to trimming and J lost 3 bases, with 7 bases between them. Germline CDR1 reads MDHEN; CDR2 reads SYDVKM. The CDR3 spans 13 residues. The sample consisted of blood, taken from a patient treated with checkpoint blockade. V usage is TRBV28 and J usage is TRBJ2-1; D is ambiguous. This sequence was found in a human donor with melanoma. DNA of the CDR3: TGTGCCAGCAGTTCTCCATACTACAATGAGCAGTTCTTC. Translated: CASSSPYYNEQFF.